Listed here are 14 T cell receptor beta chains from one sample, sequenced in a study of monozygotic twins with inflammatory bowel disease. Following a re-call of the 5' RACE reads, TCRdb has one entry per CDR3 protein and lacks DNA. The sample shows 350,000 to 550,000 distinct CDR3 sequences, and roughly 2.2% sits with its ten largest clones. Sequencing used blood. These receptors originate from a human donor with ulcerative colitis or Crohn's disease, or a healthy co-twin of an affected twin (not recorded which).

J is TRBJ2-2 and V is TRBV7-2; absent DNA, TCRdb's TRBD1 call cannot be checked. This CDR3 region has 15 residues. Germline V CDR1 and CDR2: SGHTA, FQGNSA. CDR3 sequence: CASRIGGASTGELFF.

The genes are TRBV5-4 and TRBJ2-5; TCRdb designates TRBD2, a call that cannot be tested without DNA. CDR3 length equals 14 residues. Germline CDR1 SGHNT, CDR2 YYREEE (reference sequence). CDR3 amino acids: CASSSRTSEETQYF.

The V and J genes are TRBV20-1 and TRBJ1-6; TCRdb gives TRBD1 as the D gene, but with no DNA this cannot be confirmed. The CDR3 has 14 amino acids. The germline V gene encodes CDR1 DFQATT and CDR2 SNEGSKA (reference sequence). The CDR3 spells CSARATGANSPLHF.

The chain is built from TRBV20-1 and TRBJ2-7; absent DNA, TCRdb's TRBD1 call cannot be checked. CDR1 is DFQATT and CDR2 is SNEGSKA in the germline V gene (reference sequence). The CDR3 consists of 13 residues. The CDR3 loop is CSAPDRGKYEQYF.

The rearrangement uses TRBV20-1 and TRBJ2-1; absent DNA, TCRdb's TRBD1 call cannot be checked. The germline V gene has CDR1 DFQATT and CDR2 SNEGSKA (reference sequence). The CDR3 totals 14 residues. CDR3 amino acids: CSARGRDSYNEQFF.

The chain is built from TRBV7-2 and TRBJ2-7; the TCRdb call, TRBD2, lacks DNA for checking. The CDR3 has 14 residues. Germline-derived CDR1 and CDR2 are SGHTA and FQGNSA. CDR3 in amino acids: CASSLSGRFPEQYF.

The chain employs TRBV20-1 and TRBJ2-1. The germline V gene encodes CDR1 DFQATT and CDR2 SNEGSKA (reference sequence). CDR3 length: 12 amino acids. This CDR3 is CSARYRNNEQFF.

The chain joins TRBV20-1 to TRBJ2-1; as DNA is missing, the TRBD2 call by TCRdb cannot be tested. The V gene's germline CDR1 is DFQATT and CDR2 SNEGSKA (reference sequence). The CDR3 runs to 14 residues. CDR3 sequence reads: CSAWSSGIYNEQFF.

V gene TRBV5-1 combines with J gene TRBJ1-1; TCRdb picks TRBD1, but there is no DNA to check that call. Germline-derived CDR1 and CDR2 are SGHRS and YFSETQ. CDR3 length: 16 amino acids. The CDR3 is CASSLGVRRGNTEAFF.

The chain recombines TRBV11-2 with TRBJ1-1. In germline, CDR1 is SGHAT, CDR2 FQNNGV. This CDR3 spans 12 amino acids. The CDR3 reads CASSVLYTEAFF.

The chain carries TRBV10-3 and TRBJ2-7. Germline V gene data show CDR1 as ENHRY and CDR2 as SYGVKD. This CDR3 is 15 amino acids long. This chain's CDR3 is CAISESKAGTYEQYF.

The J gene is TRBJ1-1, the V gene TRBV19. The CDR3 is 13 residues long. Looked up from germline, CDR1 is LNHDA and CDR2 is SQIVND (reference sequence). Here the CDR3 reads CASSLVRNTEAFF.

V is TRBV5-1 and J is TRBJ1-5. The germline CDR1 and CDR2 sequences are SGHRS and YFSETQ. This CDR3 has 14 residues. This CDR3 reads CASSLEGREQPQHF.

The rearrangement links TRBV6-6 to TRBJ1-1; TCRdb's D gene call, TRBD1, goes unchecked for lack of DNA. The germline V gene has CDR1 MNHNY and CDR2 SVGAGI (reference sequence). This CDR3 is 13 amino acids long. CDR3 sequence reads: CAHRASLNTEAFF.